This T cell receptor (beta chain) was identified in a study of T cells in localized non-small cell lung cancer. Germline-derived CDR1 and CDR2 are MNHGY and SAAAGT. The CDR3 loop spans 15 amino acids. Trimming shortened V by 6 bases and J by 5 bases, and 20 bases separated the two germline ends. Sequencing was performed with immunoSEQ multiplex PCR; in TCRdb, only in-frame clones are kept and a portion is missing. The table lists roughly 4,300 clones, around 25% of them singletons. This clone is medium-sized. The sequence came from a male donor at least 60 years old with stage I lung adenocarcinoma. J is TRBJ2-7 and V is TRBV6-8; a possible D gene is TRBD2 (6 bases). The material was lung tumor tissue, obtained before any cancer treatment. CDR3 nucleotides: TGTGCCAGCAGGACACACCGGGACTCCAACGACGAGCAGTACTTC. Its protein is CASRTHRDSNDEQYF.